This TCR beta chain came from a study of CXCR3-negative and CXCR3-positive naive CD8 T cells. From germline, CDR1 is SGHRS and CDR2 YFSETQ. The length of the CDR3 is 14 residues. On this clonotype: The antigen is undetermined.

With UMI labels, 5' RACE was used to prepare the TRB cDNA libraries. Using the 5' RACE reads, TCRdb records one entry per CDR3 protein without DNA. This sample's table reports about 94,000 distinct CDR3 sequences. Study conclusions and caveats: Naive cells that were CXCR3-positive had more hydrophobic TRB CDR3s (compared with CXCR3-negative naive cells).

This clonotype was sampled from a human donor in good health. Some clones in this sample may be carry-over from other donors' samples. What was sequenced was naive CXCR3+ CD8+ T cells from blood. Subset of the sample: CD45RO-CCR7+CD27+CD95- naive CD8+ T cells expressing CXCR3 (TNR3+). V usage is TRBV5-1 and J usage is TRBJ1-1. CDR3 amino acids: CASSLGWGNTEAFF.